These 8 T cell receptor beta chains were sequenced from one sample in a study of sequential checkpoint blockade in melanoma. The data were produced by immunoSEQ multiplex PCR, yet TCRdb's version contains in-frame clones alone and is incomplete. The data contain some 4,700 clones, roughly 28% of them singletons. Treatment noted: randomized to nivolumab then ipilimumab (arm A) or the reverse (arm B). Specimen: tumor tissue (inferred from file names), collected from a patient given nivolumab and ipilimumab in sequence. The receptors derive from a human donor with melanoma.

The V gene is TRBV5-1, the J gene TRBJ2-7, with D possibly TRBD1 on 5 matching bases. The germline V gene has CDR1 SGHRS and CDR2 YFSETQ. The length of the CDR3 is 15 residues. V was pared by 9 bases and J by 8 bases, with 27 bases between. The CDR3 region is CATKGPDPSAQKQYF. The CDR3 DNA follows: TGCGCCACCAAGGGGCCGGATCCCTCGGCGCAAAAGCAGTACTTC.

The DNA of the CDR3 is TGTGCCAGCAGCGCGGGACTAGCGGGAGGTGCCCCCGGCACAGATACGCAGTATTTT. This encodes CASSAGLAGGAPGTDTQYF. This chain joins TRBV2 and TRBJ2-3, with 15 bases identical to TRBD2. With V trimmed by 6 bases and J by 1 base, 11 bases remained unmatched. Per germline, CDR1 SNHLY and CDR2 FYNNEI. This CDR3 has 19 residues. Together with reference TRBV2 and TRBJ2-3, the CDR3 gives the full variable domain: EPEVTQTPSHQVTQMGQEVILRCVPISNHLYFYWYRQILGQKVEFLVSFYNNEISEKSEIFDDQFSVERPDGSNFTLKIRSTKLEDSAMYFCASSAGLAGGAPGTDTQYFGPGTRLTVL.

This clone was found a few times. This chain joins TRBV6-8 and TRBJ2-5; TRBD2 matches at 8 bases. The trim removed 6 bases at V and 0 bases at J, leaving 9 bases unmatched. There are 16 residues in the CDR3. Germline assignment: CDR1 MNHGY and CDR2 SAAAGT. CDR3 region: CASREGAGAYQETQYF. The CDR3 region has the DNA TGTGCCAGCAGGGAGGGAGCGGGAGCCTACCAAGAGACCCAGTACTTC.

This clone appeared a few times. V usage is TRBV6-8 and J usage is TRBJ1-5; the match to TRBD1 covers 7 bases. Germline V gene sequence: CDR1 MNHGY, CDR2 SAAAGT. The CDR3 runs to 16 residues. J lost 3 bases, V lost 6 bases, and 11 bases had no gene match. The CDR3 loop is CASRPWTGGINQPQHF. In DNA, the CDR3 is TGTGCCAGCAGACCCTGGACAGGAGGTATCAATCAGCCCCAGCATTTT.

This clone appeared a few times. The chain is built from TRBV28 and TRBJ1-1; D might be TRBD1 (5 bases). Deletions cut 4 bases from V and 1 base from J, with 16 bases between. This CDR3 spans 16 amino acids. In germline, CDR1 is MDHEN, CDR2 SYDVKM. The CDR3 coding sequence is TGTGCCAGCAGTTCTCCTCAGGGACGGGAGAACACTGAAGCTTTCTTT. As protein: CASSSPQGRENTEAFF.

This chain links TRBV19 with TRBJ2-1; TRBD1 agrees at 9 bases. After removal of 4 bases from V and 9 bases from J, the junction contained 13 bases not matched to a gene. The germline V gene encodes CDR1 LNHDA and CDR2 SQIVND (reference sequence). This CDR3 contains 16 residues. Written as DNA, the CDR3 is TGTGCCAGTAGTAAATTTAACCGGGACAGGGAGGGTGAGCAGTTCTTC. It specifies CASSKFNRDREGEQFF. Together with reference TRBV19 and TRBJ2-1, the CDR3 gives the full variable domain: DGGITQSPKYLFRKEGQNVTLSCEQNLNHDAMYWYRQDPGQGLRLIYYSQIVNDFQKGDIAEGYSVSREKKESFPLTVTSAQKNPTAFYLCASSKFNRDREGEQFFGPGTRLTVL.

The CDR3 region has the DNA TGCAGCGTTGCCGGGGGGACCCCTGGCACCTACAATGAGCAGTTCTTC. It encodes CSVAGGTPGTYNEQFF. The rearrangement links TRBV29-1 to TRBJ2-1; 7 positions match TRBD2. This CDR3 has 16 residues. Germline loops: CDR1 SQVTM, CDR2 ANQGSEA. Trimming cost V 4 bases and J 2 bases; bases outside gene matches: 11.

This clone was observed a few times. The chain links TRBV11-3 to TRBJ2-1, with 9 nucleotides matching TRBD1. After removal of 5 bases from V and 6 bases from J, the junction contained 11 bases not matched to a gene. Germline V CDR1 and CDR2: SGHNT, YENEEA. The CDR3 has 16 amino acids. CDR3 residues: CASSPWAGTGSNEQFF. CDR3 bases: TGTGCCAGCAGCCCGTGGGCCGGGACAGGGTCCAATGAGCAGTTCTTC. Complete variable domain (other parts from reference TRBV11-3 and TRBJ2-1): EAGVVQSPRYKIIEKKQPVAFWCNPISGHNTLYWYLQNLGQGPELLIRYENEEAVDDSQLPKDRFSAERLKGVDSTLKIQPAELGDSAVYLCASSPWAGTGSNEQFFGPGTRLTVL.